This T cell receptor beta chain was observed in a study of T cell responses to AZD1222 COVID-19 vaccine. Only in-frame clones appear in the TCRdb table, and some are missing; sequencing was by immunoSEQ multiplex PCR. The sample shows approximately 190,000 clones, roughly 91% of them seen only once. The study's findings and limits: Mostly white British, mostly female donors; authors suggested clonal diversity may be underestimated. It was only a handful of AZD1222 recipients who were seropositive at baseline. Along spike, vaccine-associated CD4 TCRs were found throughout, with dominance at 160-218 and 743-854. Nearly half of spike-specific TCRs reportedly target unmutated variant regions.

V lost 2 bases and J lost 2, with 8 bases in between. Germline CDR1 reads MDHEN; CDR2 reads SYDVKM. The CDR3 has 14 residues. Concerning this clone itself: No antigen is known for it.

The TCR comes from an adult in good health. The chain links TRBV28 to TRBJ2-3; D is undetermined. This specimen was peripheral blood, taken on day 0 of AZD1222 vaccination. CDR3 bases: TGTGCCAGCAGTTTACGGGCTACCACAGATACGCAGTATTTT. This gives the protein CASSLRATTDTQYF.